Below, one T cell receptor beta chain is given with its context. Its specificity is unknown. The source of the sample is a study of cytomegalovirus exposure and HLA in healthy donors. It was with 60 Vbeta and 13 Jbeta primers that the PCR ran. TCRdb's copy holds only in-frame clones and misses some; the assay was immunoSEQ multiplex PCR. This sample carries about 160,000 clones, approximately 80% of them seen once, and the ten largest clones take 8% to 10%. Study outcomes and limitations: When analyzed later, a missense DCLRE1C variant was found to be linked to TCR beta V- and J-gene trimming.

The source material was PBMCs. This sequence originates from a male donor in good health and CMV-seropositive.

In DNA form, the CDR3 reads TGCAGCGTAGCGATTAGCGGGGCGTACAATGAGCAGTTCTTC. Its protein product is CSVAISGAYNEQFF. The chain links TRBV29-1 to TRBJ2-1, with 8 bases that match TRBD2. This CDR3 is 14 amino acids long. The V gene's germline CDR1 is SQVTM and CDR2 ANQGSEA. V gave up 6 bases and J gave up 4 bases; unmatched junction bases: 8.